The following is a TCR beta chain sequence with its context. This entry is derived from a study of response to subunit inactivated influenza vaccine. TCRdb fed the RT-PCR reads into MiXCR, producing one record per CDR3 protein. The repertoire includes more than 700,000 distinct CDR3 sequences, approximately 21% of them detected once, and 10% sits in the top ten. Germline lookup yields CDR1 LGHNA and CDR2 YNFKEQ. With V trimmed by 1 base and J by 0 bases, 6 bases remained unmatched. The CDR3 consists of 17 residues. The TCR originated in a man aged 45 to 65 who received an inactivated influenza vaccine. The gene calls are TRBV4-2 and TRBJ2-1; 7 bases line up with TRBD2. Here the sequenced sample was PBMCs from blood, taken around 5 days after vaccination. The CDR3 region is CASSQAVGGTSYNEQFF. The CDR3 nucleotides read TGTGCCAGCAGCCAAGCAGTGGGAGGGACCTCCTACAATGAGCAGTTCTTC.